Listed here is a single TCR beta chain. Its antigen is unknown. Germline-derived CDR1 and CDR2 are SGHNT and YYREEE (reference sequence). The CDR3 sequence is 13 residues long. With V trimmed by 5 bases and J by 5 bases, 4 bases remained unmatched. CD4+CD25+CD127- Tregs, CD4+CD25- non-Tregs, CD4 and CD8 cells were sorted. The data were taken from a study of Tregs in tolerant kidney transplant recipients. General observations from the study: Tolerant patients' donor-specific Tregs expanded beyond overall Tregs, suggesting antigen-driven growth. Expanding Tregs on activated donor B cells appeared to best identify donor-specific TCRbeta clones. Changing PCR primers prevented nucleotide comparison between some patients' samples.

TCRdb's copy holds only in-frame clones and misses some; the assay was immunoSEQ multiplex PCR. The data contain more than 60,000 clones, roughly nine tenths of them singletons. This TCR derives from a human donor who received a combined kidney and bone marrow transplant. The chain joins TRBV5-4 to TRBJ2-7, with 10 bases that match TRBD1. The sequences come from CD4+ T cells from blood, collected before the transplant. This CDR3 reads CASRPGQGNEQYF. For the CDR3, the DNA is TGTGCCAGCAGGCCGGGACAGGGGAACGAGCAGTACTTC.